This TCR beta chain was profiled in a study of T-cell memory formation after mild COVID-19. This clonotype has at least ten counts. Each CDR3 protein gets one entry after TCRdb re-called the 5' RACE reads with MiXCR. The sample yields tens of thousands of distinct CDR3 sequences, around 16% seen once. V was clipped by 4 bases and J by 1 base; unmatched bases: 9. Germline loops: CDR1 SGHRS, CDR2 YFSETQ. CDR3 length equals 17 residues. This sequence joins TRBV5-1 and TRBJ2-2, with 8 positions matching TRBD1. The sequence derives from an adult who had mild COVID-19 (a few samples of this study predate the infection). Cell type and time point are not known. Sample: PBMCs or a T cell subset sorted from them (not recorded which). CDR3 amino acids: CASSNDQGAGNTGELFF. DNA of the CDR3: TGCGCCAGCAGCAACGATCAGGGGGCAGGGAACACCGGGGAGCTGTTTTTT.